The clone carrying this T cell receptor (beta chain) was picked up a small number of times. Patients with Susac syndrome met diagnostic criteria defined recently for definite or probable disease. Negative isolation yielded CD4+ and CD8+ T cells, and FACS enriched TEMRA cells. There are 13 residues in the CDR3. V lost 5 bases and J 3 bases, leaving 7 bases between the germline ends. RNA was extracted with the RNeasy kit, and a quantity of about 0.45 to 1 ug was reverse transcribed using random hexamers. TCRdb analysed the immunoSEQ multiplex PCR reads with MiXCR anew, one entry per CDR3 protein. This sample yields 100,000 to 150,000 distinct CDR3 sequences, of which nearly 96% are seen a single time; roughly 0.14% belongs to the top ten. This record belongs to a study of CD8 T cells in Susac syndrome. About the study: When blood was drawn, patients with Susac syndrome were on intravenous immunoglobulin alone, on corticosteroids, or therapy-naive.

The V and J genes are TRBV12-3 or TRBV12-4 and TRBJ2-2; D is undetermined. The sequence derives from a human donor with Susac syndrome. The specimen sequenced was CD4+ T cells from PBMCs. DNA for the CDR3: TGTGCCAGCAGTCCAAGGGACACCGGGGAGCTGTTTTTT. Its translation is CASSPRDTGELFF.